Below, one T cell receptor (beta chain) is given with its context. At least ten counts were recorded for this clonotype. Its antigen is not yet known. No quality values exist for individual bases; no much larger clone is one base distant. The treatment or condition label, read with the paper, signifies: in vitro stimulation with specific CMV peptide epitopes to enrich CMV-specific T cells. For sequencing, an Illumina HiSeq 1500 was employed. Using fastp at Q25 and MiXCR, TCRdb reprocessed the public reads and kept productive beta chains. CDR3 protein sequences are deduplicated, and each keeps its most common genes and DNA. This sample comprises approximately 1,000,000 distinct CDR3 sequences, around 32% of them detected only once. Around an eighth of the sample is in the top ten clones. The data originate from a study of T cell repertoires in cytomegalovirus infection (dated by TCRdb to the late 2010s). Study-wide context: Alongside well-studied HLA-B-restricted epitopes, the peptide stimulations were aimed at recently identified HLA-C-restricted CMV epitopes, whose presentation resists viral immunomodulation. The HLA type of each donor mattered for the analysis, because public TCR beta signatures pointed to carriage of CMV infection along with the matching HLA type. Points the paper makes about the study in general: In both this cohort and an independent cohort of over 350 donors, the cumulative frequency of public TCR beta family members distinguished carriers of CMV infection plus the relevant HLA type. The ex vivo response was dominated by HLA-C-restricted CMV-specific TCR beta clonotypes, which also provided the single most frequent clonotype in two of eight donors.

The sequences come from cultured CD8+ T cells from PBMCs, collected from culture after CMV antigen stimulation. The origin of this receptor is a human donor in good health (CMV status not recorded). Some clones in this sample may be carry-over from other donors' samples.

For the CDR3, the sequence is CASSSTGGLYSGANVLTF. The bases are TGTGCCAGCAGCTCGACGGGGGGCCTATACTCTGGGGCCAACGTCCTGACTTTC. The chain joins TRBV7-6 to TRBJ2-6; TRBD2 might be the D gene, on 7 matching bases. V and J are truncated by 4 bases and 0 bases respectively, leaving an intervening sequence of 16 bases. The germline V gene specifies SGHVS as CDR1 and FNYEAQ as CDR2. The CDR3 runs 18 residues from the cysteine to the phenylalanine. The retained sequence is limited to the CDR3, 54 bases, with the frame set at the first base.